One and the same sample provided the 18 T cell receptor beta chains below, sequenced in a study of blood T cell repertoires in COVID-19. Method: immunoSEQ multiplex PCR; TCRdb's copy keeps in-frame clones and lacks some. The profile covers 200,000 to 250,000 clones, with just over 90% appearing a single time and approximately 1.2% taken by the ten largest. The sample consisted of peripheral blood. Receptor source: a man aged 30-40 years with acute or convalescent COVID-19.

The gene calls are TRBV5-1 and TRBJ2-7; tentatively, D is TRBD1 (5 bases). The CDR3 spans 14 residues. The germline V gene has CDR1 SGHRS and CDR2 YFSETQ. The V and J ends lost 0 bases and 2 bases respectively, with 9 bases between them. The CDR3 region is CASSLVRGTYEQYF. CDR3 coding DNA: TGCGCCAGCAGCTTGGTTAGGGGTACCTACGAGCAGTACTTC.

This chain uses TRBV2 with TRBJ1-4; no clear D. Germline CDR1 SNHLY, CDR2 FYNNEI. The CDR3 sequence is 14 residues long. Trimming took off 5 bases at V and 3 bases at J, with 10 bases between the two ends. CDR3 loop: CASSPLNANEKLFF. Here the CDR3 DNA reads TGTGCCAGCAGTCCACTGAATGCTAATGAAAAACTGTTTTTT. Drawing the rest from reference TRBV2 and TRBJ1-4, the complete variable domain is EPEVTQTPSHQVTQMGQEVILRCVPISNHLYFYWYRQILGQKVEFLVSFYNNEISEKSEIFDDQFSVERPDGSNFTLKIRSTKLEDSAMYFCASSPLNANEKLFFGSGTQLSVL.

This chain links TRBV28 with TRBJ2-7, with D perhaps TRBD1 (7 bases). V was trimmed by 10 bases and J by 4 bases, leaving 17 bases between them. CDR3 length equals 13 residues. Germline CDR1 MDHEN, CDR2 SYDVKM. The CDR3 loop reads CATAWRGLYEQYF. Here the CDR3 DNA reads TGTGCCACCGCCTGGAGGGGGCTATACGAGCAGTACTTC.

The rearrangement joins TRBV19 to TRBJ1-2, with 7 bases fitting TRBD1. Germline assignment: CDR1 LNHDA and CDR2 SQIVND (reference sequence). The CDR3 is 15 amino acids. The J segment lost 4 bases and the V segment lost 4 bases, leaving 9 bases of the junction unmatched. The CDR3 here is CASSTNSRDSYGYTF. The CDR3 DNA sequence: TGTGCCAGTAGTACCAACTCACGGGACAGCTATGGCTACACCTTC.

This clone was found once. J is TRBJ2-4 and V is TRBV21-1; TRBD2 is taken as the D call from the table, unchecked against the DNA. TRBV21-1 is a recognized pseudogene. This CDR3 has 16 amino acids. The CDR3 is CASSKEGRIAKNIQYF. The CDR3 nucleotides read TGTGCCAGCAGCAAAGAAGGGAGAATAGCCAAAAACATTCAGTACTTC.

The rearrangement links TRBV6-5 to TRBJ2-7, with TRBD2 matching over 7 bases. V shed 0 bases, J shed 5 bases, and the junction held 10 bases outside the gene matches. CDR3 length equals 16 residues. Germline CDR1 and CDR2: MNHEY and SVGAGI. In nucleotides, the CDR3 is TGTGCCAGCAGTTACTCCCCCCTCGCGGGAGACCACGAGCAGTACTTC. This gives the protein CASSYSPLAGDHEQYF.

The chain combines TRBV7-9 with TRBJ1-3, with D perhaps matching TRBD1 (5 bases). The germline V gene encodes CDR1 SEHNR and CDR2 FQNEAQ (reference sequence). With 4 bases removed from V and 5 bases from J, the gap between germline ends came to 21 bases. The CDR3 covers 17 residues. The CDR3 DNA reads TGTGCCAGCAGCTCAAAACGGGGGACTGATTATCGAAACACCATATATTTT. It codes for CASSSKRGTDYRNTIYF.

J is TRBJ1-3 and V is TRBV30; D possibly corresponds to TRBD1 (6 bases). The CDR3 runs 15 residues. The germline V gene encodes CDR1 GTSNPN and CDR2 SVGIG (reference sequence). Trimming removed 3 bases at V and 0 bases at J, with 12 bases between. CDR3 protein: CAWREQGNSGNTIYF. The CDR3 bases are TGTGCCTGGAGGGAACAGGGAAACTCTGGAAACACCATATATTTT.

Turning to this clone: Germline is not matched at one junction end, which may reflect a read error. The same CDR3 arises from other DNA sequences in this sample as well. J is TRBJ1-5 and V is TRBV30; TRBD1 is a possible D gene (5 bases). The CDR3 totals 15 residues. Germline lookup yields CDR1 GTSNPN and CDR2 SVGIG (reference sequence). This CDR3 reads CAWSVSGIIGQPQHF. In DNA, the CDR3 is TGTGCCTGGAGTGTGTCAGGGATTATCGGTCAGCCTCAGCATTTT. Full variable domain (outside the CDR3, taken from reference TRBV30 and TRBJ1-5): SQTIHQWPATLVQPVGSPLSLECTVEGTSNPNLYWYRQAAGRGLQLLFYSVGIGQISSEVPQNLSASRPQDRQFILSSKKLLLSDSGFYLCAWSVSGIIGQPQHFGDGTRLSIL.

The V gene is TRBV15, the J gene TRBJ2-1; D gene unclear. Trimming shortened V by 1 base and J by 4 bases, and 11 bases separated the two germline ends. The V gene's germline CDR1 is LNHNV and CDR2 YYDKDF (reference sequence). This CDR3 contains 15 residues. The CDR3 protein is CATSRVQHRYNEQFF. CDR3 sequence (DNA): TGTGCCACCAGCAGAGTTCAGCACAGATACAATGAGCAGTTCTTC. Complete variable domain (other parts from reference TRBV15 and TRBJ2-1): DAMVIQNPRYQVTQFGKPVTLSCSQTLNHNVMYWYQQKSSQAPKLLFHYYDKDFNNEADTPDNFQSRRPNTSFCFLDIRSPGLGDTAMYLCATSRVQHRYNEQFFGPGTRLTVL.

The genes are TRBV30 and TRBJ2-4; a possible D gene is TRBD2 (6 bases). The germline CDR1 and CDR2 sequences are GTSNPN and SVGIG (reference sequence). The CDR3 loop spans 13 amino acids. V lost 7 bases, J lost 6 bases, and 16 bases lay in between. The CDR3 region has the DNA TGTGCCTTAGGGACTTTTGGGGGAAACATTCAGTACTTC. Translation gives CALGTFGGNIQYF.

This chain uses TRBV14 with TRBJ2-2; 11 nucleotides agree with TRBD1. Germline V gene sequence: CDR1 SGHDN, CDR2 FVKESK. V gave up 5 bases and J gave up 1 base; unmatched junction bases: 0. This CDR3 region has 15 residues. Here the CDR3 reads CASSGTGGNTGELFF. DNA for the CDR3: TGTGCCAGCAGCGGGACAGGGGGGAACACCGGGGAGCTGTTTTTT. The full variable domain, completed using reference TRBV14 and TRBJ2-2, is EAGVTQFPSHSVIEKGQTVTLRCDPISGHDNLYWYRRVMGKEIKFLLHFVKESKQDESGMPNNRFLAERTGGTYSTLKVQPAELEDSGVYFCASSGTGGNTGELFFGEGSRLTVL.

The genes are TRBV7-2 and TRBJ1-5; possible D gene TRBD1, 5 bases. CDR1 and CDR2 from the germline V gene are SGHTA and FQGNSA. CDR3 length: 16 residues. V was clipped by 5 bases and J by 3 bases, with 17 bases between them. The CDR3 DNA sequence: TGTGCCAGCAGCCGCTGGGGCAGCACCCCCAATCAGCCCCAGCATTTT. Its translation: CASSRWGSTPNQPQHF.

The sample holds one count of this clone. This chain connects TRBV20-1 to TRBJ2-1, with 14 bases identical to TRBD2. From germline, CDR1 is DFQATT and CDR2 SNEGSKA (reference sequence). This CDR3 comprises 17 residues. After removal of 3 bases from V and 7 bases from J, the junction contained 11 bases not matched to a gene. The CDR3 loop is CSASVFRLAGGLNEQFF. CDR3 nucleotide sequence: TGCAGTGCTAGTGTGTTCCGACTAGCGGGGGGGTTGAATGAGCAGTTCTTC.

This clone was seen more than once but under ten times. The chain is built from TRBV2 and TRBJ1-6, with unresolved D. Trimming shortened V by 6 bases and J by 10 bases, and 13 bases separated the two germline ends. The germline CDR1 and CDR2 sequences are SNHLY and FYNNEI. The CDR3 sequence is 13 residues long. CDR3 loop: CASSMLTDSPLHF. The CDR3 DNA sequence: TGTGCCAGCAGCATGCTGACTGACTCACCCCTCCACTTT.

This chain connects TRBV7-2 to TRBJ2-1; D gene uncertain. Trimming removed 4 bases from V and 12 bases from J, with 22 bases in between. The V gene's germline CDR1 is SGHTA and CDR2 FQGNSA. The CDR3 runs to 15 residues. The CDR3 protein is CASSSALVTMMGQFF. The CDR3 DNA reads TGTGCCAGCAGCTCAGCCCTAGTAACTATGATGGGGCAGTTCTTC.

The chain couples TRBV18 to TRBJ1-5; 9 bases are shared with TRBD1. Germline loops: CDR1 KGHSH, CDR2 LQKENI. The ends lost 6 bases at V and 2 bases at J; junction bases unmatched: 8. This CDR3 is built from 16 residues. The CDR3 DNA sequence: TGTGCCAGCTCTCCTCGGACAGGGGACGGCAATCAGCCCCAGCATTTT. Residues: CASSPRTGDGNQPQHF.

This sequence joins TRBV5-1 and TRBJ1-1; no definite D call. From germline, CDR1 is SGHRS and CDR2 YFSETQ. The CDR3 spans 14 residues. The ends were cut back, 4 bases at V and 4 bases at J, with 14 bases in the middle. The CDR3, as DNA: TGCGCCAGCAGCCTGAGCTACCGGGGCACTGAAGCTTTCTTT. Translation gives CASSLSYRGTEAFF.